This entry lists 26 T cell receptor beta chains sequenced from one sample in a study of T cell responses to AZD1222 COVID-19 vaccine. The assay was immunoSEQ multiplex PCR, and TCRdb's table has in-frame clones only and misses some. The table lists approximately 72,000 clones, 89% of them singletons, with over 25% in the top ten. The sequences come from peripheral blood, collected 28 days after the second AZD1222 dose. These receptors were collected from an adult who received the AZD1222 COVID-19 vaccine.

The rearrangement uses TRBV5-1 and TRBJ2-7; TRBD1 agrees at 10 bases. V lost 0 bases, J lost 5 bases, and 5 bases stayed unmatched. The CDR3 is made up of 15 amino acids. CDR1 and CDR2 (germline): SGHRS, YFSETQ. CDR3 DNA sequence: TGCGCCAGCAGCTTGGAAGGACAGGGGGTGGACGAGCAGTACTTC. Translated: CASSLEGQGVDEQYF.

This chain links TRBV12-3 or TRBV12-4 with TRBJ1-2; perhaps TRBD1 as D (6 bases). CDR3 length: 13 amino acids. The V end lost 5 bases, the J end lost 2 bases, and 9 bases lay between the germline ends. CDR3 residues: CASSQQGNYGYTF. The CDR3 DNA is TGTGCCAGCAGTCAACAGGGAAACTATGGCTACACCTTC.

V and J are TRBV7-2 and TRBJ2-5, with TRBD2 matching 9 bases. Germline V gene data show CDR1 as SGHTA and CDR2 as FQGNSA. The CDR3 contains 14 residues. J gave up 7 bases and V 5 bases, and 8 bases lay outside the gene matches. In DNA, the CDR3 is TGTGCCAGCAGCATTAGCGGGAGAGGGGGGACCCAGTACTTC. Translating it yields CASSISGRGGTQYF.

The CDR3 region has the DNA TGTGCCAGCAGCCTAGGGACTAGCGGGAGCTCCTACGAGCAGTACTTC. Residues: CASSLGTSGSSYEQYF. The genes are TRBV5-4 and TRBJ2-7; 14 bases line up with TRBD2. The V segment lost 4 bases and the J segment 0 bases; nucleotides outside the gene matches: 3. In germline, CDR1 is SGHNT, CDR2 YYREEE (reference sequence). This CDR3 spans 16 amino acids.

V is TRBV15 and J is TRBJ1-1; D remains ambiguous. CDR1 and CDR2 from the germline V gene are LNHNV and YYDKDF (reference sequence). Trimming shortened V by 5 bases and J by 5 bases, and 12 bases separated the two germline ends. The CDR3 is 13 amino acids. This CDR3 reads CATSPPGETEAFF. The CDR3 DNA reads TGTGCCACCAGCCCCCCTGGCGAGACTGAAGCTTTCTTT.

This clone was seen a handful of times. Here the CDR3 reads CASSQVVGRAPSVQYF. As DNA, the CDR3 is TGCGCCAGCAGCCAAGTGGTGGGCAGGGCCCCGTCGGTCCAGTACTTC. The genes are TRBV4-3 and TRBJ2-5; a possible D gene is TRBD1 (5 bases). The V gene lost 1 base and the J gene lost 10 bases, with 22 bases spanning the gap. The germline V gene has CDR1 LGHNA and CDR2 YSLEER. This CDR3 contains 16 residues.

This chain connects TRBV28 to TRBJ2-5; D may correspond to TRBD1 or TRBD2 (5 bases each). The CDR3 length is 13 residues. V lost 8 bases and J 4 bases, leaving 14 bases between the germline ends. CDR1 is MDHEN and CDR2 is SYDVKM in the germline V gene. The CDR3 loop reads CASLNGAGETQYF. CDR3 coding DNA: TGTGCCAGCCTAAACGGGGCGGGAGAGACCCAGTACTTC.

The rearrangement uses TRBV5-1 and TRBJ1-3; the D is unclear. CDR3 length equals 13 residues. V dropped 4 bases and J dropped 0 bases, with 5 bases sitting between them. Per the germline V gene, CDR1 is SGHRS and CDR2 is YFSETQ. CDR3 in amino acids: CASSPLSGNTIYF. CDR3 in DNA: TGCGCCAGCAGCCCCCTCTCTGGAAACACCATATATTTT.

V is TRBV18 and J is TRBJ1-1; D gene unclear. The length of the CDR3 is 13 residues. In germline, CDR1 is KGHSH, CDR2 LQKENI. Trimming cost V 2 bases and J 1 base, with 5 bases left between them. CDR3 DNA sequence: TGTGCCAGCTCACCAAGAGGGAACACTGAAGCTTTCTTT. It codes for CASSPRGNTEAFF.

The chain is built from TRBV19 and TRBJ2-7; D is possibly TRBD1 or TRBD2 (7 bases each). Trimming took off 5 bases at V and 3 bases at J, with 20 bases between the two ends. This CDR3 has 16 residues. Germline V gene lookup returns CDR1 LNHDA and CDR2 SQIVND (reference sequence). The CDR3 nucleotides read TGTGCCAGTAGTCCCAGGGGGGGACGGCAGCACTACGAGCAGTACTTC. Encoded protein: CASSPRGGRQHYEQYF.

The rearrangement uses TRBV5-5 and TRBJ2-7, with D possibly being TRBD1 (6 bases). V was trimmed by 0 bases and J by 3 bases, leaving 10 bases between them. The CDR3 runs to 14 residues. CDR1 and CDR2 from the germline V gene are SGHKS and YYEKEE (reference sequence). The CDR3 is CASSLVGGSYEQYF. CDR3 bases: TGTGCCAGCAGCTTGGTTGGGGGCAGCTACGAGCAGTACTTC.

The CDR3 is CATSRGYQGEYSPLHF. DNA for the CDR3: TGTGCCACCAGCAGAGGCTACCAAGGAGAATACTCACCCCTCCACTTT. This sequence joins TRBV15 and TRBJ1-6; D call uncertain. CDR3 size: 16 residues. V was cut by 1 base and J by 10 bases, with 17 bases left in between. Germline CDR1 reads LNHNV; CDR2 reads YYDKDF (reference sequence).

V and J are TRBV4-1 and TRBJ2-1; the D is unclear. The V end was cut by 4 bases, the J end by 0 bases, with 10 bases between. CDR3 length equals 15 residues. Germline loops: CDR1 MGHRA, CDR2 YSYEKL. The CDR3 DNA is TGCGCCAGCAGCCTCACCCAGAGCTCCTACAATGAGCAGTTCTTC. Protein product: CASSLTQSSYNEQFF.

The rearrangement joins TRBV18 to TRBJ1-4, with no clear D. Trimming pared 0 bases from V and 2 bases from J, leaving 7 bases between. Germline V CDR1 and CDR2: KGHSH, LQKENI. This CDR3 is built from 15 residues. The CDR3 region is CASSPPTRTNEKLFF. Here the CDR3 DNA reads TGTGCCAGCTCACCACCAACGAGGACTAATGAAAAACTGTTTTTT.

The chain employs TRBV5-8 and TRBJ1-2; 10 nucleotides align to TRBD1. CDR1 SGHTS and CDR2 YDEGEE come from the germline V gene. The CDR3 runs to 20 residues. Trimming at V came to 0 bases and at J to 7 bases, leaving 21 bases not matched to a gene. CDR3 coding DNA: TGTGCCAGCAGCTTGGGGCTAAAATGGGACAGGGGTGAGCAACATGGTGGCTACACCTTC. Protein product: CASSLGLKWDRGEQHGGYTF.

The gene calls are TRBV5-8 and TRBJ2-5; D is possibly TRBD1 (6 bases). Trimming removed 6 bases from V and 5 bases from J, with 8 bases in between. In germline, CDR1 is SGHTS, CDR2 YDEGEE. This CDR3 comprises 11 residues. Written as DNA, the CDR3 is TGTGCCAGCATTAGGGGGGAGACCCAGTACTTC. This translates into CASIRGETQYF.

The V call is TRBV27, the J call TRBJ1-2, with D unresolved. Germline assignment: CDR1 MNHEY and CDR2 SMNVEV (reference sequence). The CDR3 is made up of 13 amino acids. With 7 bases removed from V and 6 bases from J, the gap between germline ends came to 15 bases. In DNA form, the CDR3 reads TGTGCCAGCACCTATCGTCGAGGGAATGGCTACACCTTC. This gives the protein CASTYRRGNGYTF.

The chain links TRBV9 to TRBJ2-2; D perhaps matches TRBD1 (5 bases). The CDR3 is 14 amino acids. Germline V gene sequence: CDR1 SGDLS, CDR2 YYNGEE. V shed 4 bases and J shed 3 bases, with 10 bases lying between them. The CDR3 coding sequence is TGTGCCAGCAGCCCGCAAGGGGACACCGGGGAGCTGTTTTTT. This sequence encodes CASSPQGDTGELFF. The full variable domain, its missing parts supplied by reference TRBV9 and TRBJ2-2, is DSGVTQTPKHLITATGQRVTLRCSPRSGDLSVYWYQQSLDQGLQFLIQYYNGEERAKGNILERFSAQQFPDLHSELNLSSLELGDSALYFCASSPQGDTGELFFGEGSRLTVL.

The chain links TRBV29-1 to TRBJ1-1; 9 nucleotides match TRBD1. J was trimmed by 5 bases and V by 7 bases; bases with no gene match: 5. The CDR3 has 12 amino acids. CDR1 and CDR2 (germline): SQVTM, ANQGSEA. The CDR3 DNA is TGCAGCGCGTACAGGGGGCATACTGAAGCTTTCTTT. Protein product: CSAYRGHTEAFF. Filled out from reference TRBV29-1 and TRBJ1-1, the complete variable domain reads SAVISQKPSRDICQRGTSLTIQCQVDSQVTMMFWYRQQPGQSLTLIATANQGSEATYESGFVIDKFPISRPNLTFSTLTVSNMSPEDSSIYLCSAYRGHTEAFFGQGTRLTVV.

The CDR3 spells CASSLDRGNIQYF. CDR3 DNA: TGTGCCAGCAGCTTAGACAGGGGGAACATTCAGTACTTC. This chain joins TRBV5-6 and TRBJ2-4; 9 bases fit TRBD1. V lost 2 bases and J lost 7; bases outside the gene matches: 1. The length of the CDR3 is 13 residues. Germline-derived CDR1 and CDR2 are SGHDT and YYEEEE.

This clone has just one count. The rearrangement uses TRBV9 and TRBJ1-4; 7 nucleotides agree with TRBD1. With 4 bases clipped from V and 3 bases from J, the junction kept 6 bases outside the gene matches. The length of the CDR3 is 15 residues. Germline values: CDR1 SGDLS, CDR2 YYNGEE. The CDR3 DNA reads TGTGCCAGCAGCCAGGGAGGGACAGCTAATGAAAAACTGTTTTTT. This gives the protein CASSQGGTANEKLFF.

The chain joins TRBV2 to TRBJ2-3; 12 bases line up with TRBD1. The length of the CDR3 is 16 residues. The J segment lost 0 bases and the V segment lost 7 bases, leaving 5 bases of the junction unmatched. The germline V gene encodes CDR1 SNHLY and CDR2 FYNNEI. CDR3 residues: CASTSGQGASTDTQYF. DNA for the CDR3: TGTGCCAGCACTTCGGGACAGGGGGCAAGCACAGATACGCAGTATTTT. The full variable domain, its missing parts supplied by reference TRBV2 and TRBJ2-3, is EPEVTQTPSHQVTQMGQEVILRCVPISNHLYFYWYRQILGQKVEFLVSFYNNEISEKSEIFDDQFSVERPDGSNFTLKIRSTKLEDSAMYFCASTSGQGASTDTQYFGPGTRLTVL.

V usage is TRBV7-9 and J usage is TRBJ2-1; 10 nucleotides agree with TRBD1. CDR1 and CDR2 (germline): SEHNR, FQNEAQ (reference sequence). The CDR3 consists of 14 residues. With 5 bases clipped from V and 7 bases from J, the junction kept 5 bases outside the gene matches. The CDR3 spells CASSRRTGGNEQFF. In DNA form, the CDR3 reads TGTGCCAGCAGCCGGAGGACAGGGGGTAATGAGCAGTTCTTC.

The chain joins TRBV7-2 to TRBJ2-3; 9 nucleotides line up with TRBD2. CDR1 and CDR2 (germline): SGHTA, FQGNSA. The CDR3 extends over 15 amino acids. V shed 3 bases, J shed 4 bases, and the junction held 5 bases outside the gene matches. CDR3 in amino acids: CASSLRGLAADTQYF. CDR3 DNA sequence: TGTGCCAGCAGCTTGAGGGGACTAGCTGCAGATACGCAGTATTTT. Full variable domain (missing parts from reference TRBV7-2 and TRBJ2-3): GAGVSQSPSNKVTEKGKDVELRCDPISGHTALYWYRQSLGQGLEFLIYFQGNSAPDKSGLPSDRFSAERTGGSVSTLTIQRTQQEDSAVYLCASSLRGLAADTQYFGPGTRLTVL.

The gene calls are TRBV19 and TRBJ1-3, with D possibly being TRBD1 (5 bases). CDR1 and CDR2 from the germline V gene are LNHDA and SQIVND (reference sequence). V lost 4 bases and J 0 bases, leaving 13 bases between the germline ends. The CDR3 has 16 amino acids. CDR3 residues: CASSSWRDSSGNTIYF. DNA for the CDR3: TGTGCCAGTAGTAGCTGGAGGGACTCCTCTGGAAACACCATATATTTT.

V gene TRBV12-3 or TRBV12-4 combines with J gene TRBJ2-7; 8 nucleotides line up with TRBD1. The ends lost 7 bases at V and 6 bases at J; junction bases unmatched: 5. The CDR3 has 12 residues. CDR3 coding DNA: TGTGCCAGCACCTTCGGACAGGGCGAGCAGTACTTC. Its protein product is CASTFGQGEQYF.